The rows below give T cell receptor beta chains drawn from one sample of a study of shared clonotypes between healthy human individuals. Data came from immunoSEQ multiplex PCR; TCRdb stores just in-frame clones and leaves some out. Of around 640,000 clones listed, 90% to 97% are singletons. Specimen: naive CD8+ T cells sorted from blood. Receptor source: a woman aged 25 to 39 in good health. Each CDR3 is given without its conserved first and last residue.

v_gene | CDR3aa
TRBV11-2 | ASRGTGPETQY
TRBV2 | ASSEGLQGTYEQY
TRBV2 | ASNHWAGESREQY
TRBV7-9 | ASSPGQLYEQY
TRBV4-1 | ASSQLSGGSTDTQY
TRBV7-2 | ASSLGVTHQETQY
TRBV5-8 | ASSLEGGYSNQPQH
TRBV7-2 | ASSLGPDRSTDTQY
TRBV30 | AWSTGTGASQLF
TRBV5-4 | ASSAPTGLAGPETQY
TRBV28 | ASSFFSRNQPQH
TRBV5-5 | ASSFRTGLYEQY
TRBV7-6 | ASSLGGTGPRGTQY
TRBV16 | ASSQSTGVNYGYT
TRBV5-6 | ASSLANSGTGTQPQH
TRBV4-1 | ASSQGLAGGNYEQY
TRBV9 | ASSVGGVRSNEQF
TRBV4-1 | ASSQGISGIEQY
TRBV6-5 | ASSLRLAGAYEQY
TRBV6-5 | ASRPRTGPLQPQH
TRBV27 | ASSLWSTGARTYEQY
TRBV7-9 | ASTSRGAGEAF
TRBV13 | ASSFRIPYEQY
TRBV23-1 | ASPPGGYNQPQH
TRBV9 | ASSGGGRTYGYT
TRBV7-9 | ASSLGPDTEAF
TRBV15 | ATSRVVLAVYNEQF
TRBV5-8 | ASSLFATLTYEQY
TRBV7-2 | ASSLAKVMNTEAF
TRBV28 | ASSLRSSEQY
TRBV11-2 | ASSLNRGLHTEQF
TRBV4-1 | ASSQEGGRGRLSYEQY
TRBV7-8 | ASSFPSGREILTGELF
TRBV5-6 | ASSSQGGELF
TRBV29-1 | SADRVNGYT
TRBV7-6 | ASSYAGLEGYT
TRBV4-1 | ASSQITGDAWEQY
TRBV28 | ASSAGLAGRYGDTQY
TRBV28 | ASSLSLAPNEQF
TRBV5-6 | ASSLSWTGGVEQY
TRBV7-9 | ASSLLPGLDYNEQF
TRBV19 | ASKGIAGVHGELF
TRBV14 | ASSHRGGRLGNEQF
TRBV28 | ASSPSGSTNYGYT
TRBV7-6 | ASSFRLSGQETQY
TRBV10-2 | ASSVPSGSYEQY
TRBV2 | ASSEWTSGSPSTDTQY
TRBV7-6 | ASSLTGQRVPDGSYEQY
TRBV7-9 | ASSRPGSSYEQY
TRBV6-4 | ASRMTSISYEQY
TRBV13 | ASSLPGGADTQY